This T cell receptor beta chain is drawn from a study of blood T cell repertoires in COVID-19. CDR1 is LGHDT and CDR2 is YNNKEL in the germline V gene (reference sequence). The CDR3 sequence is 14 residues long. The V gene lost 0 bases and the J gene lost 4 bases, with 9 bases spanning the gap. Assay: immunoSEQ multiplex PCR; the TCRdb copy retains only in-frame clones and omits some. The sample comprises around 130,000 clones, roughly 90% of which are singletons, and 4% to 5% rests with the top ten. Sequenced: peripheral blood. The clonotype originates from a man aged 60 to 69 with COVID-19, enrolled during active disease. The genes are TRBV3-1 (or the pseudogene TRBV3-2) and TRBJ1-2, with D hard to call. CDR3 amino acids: CASSQETSSYGYTF. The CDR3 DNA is TGTGCCAGCAGCCAAGAGACATCCAGCTATGGCTACACCTTC.